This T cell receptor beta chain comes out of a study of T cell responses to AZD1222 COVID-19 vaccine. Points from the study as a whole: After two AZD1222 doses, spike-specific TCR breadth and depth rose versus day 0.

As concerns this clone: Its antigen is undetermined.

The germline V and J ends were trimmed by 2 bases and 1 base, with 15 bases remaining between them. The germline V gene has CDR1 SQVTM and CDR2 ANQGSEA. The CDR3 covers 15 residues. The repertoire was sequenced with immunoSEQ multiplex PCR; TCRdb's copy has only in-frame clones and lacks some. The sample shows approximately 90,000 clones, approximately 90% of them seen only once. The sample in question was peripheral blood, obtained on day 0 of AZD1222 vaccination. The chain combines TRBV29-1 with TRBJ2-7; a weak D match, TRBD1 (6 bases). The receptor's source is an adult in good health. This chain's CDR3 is CSVERTEKTSYEQYF. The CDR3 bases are TGCAGCGTTGAACGGACAGAGAAAACTTCCTACGAGCAGTACTTC.